The 22 T cell receptor beta chains below were found in one sample sequenced in a study of CD8 T cells in Susac syndrome. RNA totalling about 0.5 to 1 ug underwent reverse transcription with random hexamers. A single record per CDR3 protein comes from TCRdb applying MiXCR to the immunoSEQ multiplex PCR reads. The data contain about 300,000 distinct CDR3 sequences, 89% of them seen just once; the ten biggest clones take up approximately 0.18%. The sample taken for sequencing was CD8+ T cells from PBMCs. These TCRs come from a human donor with multiple sclerosis.

The chain combines TRBV4-3 with TRBJ1-4; D call uncertain. Between the trimmed V and J ends, which lost 2 bases and 7 bases, there was a span of 11 bases. Germline V gene lookup returns CDR1 LGHNA and CDR2 YSLEER. CDR3 length: 14 residues. The CDR3 loop is CASSQKFDGEKLFF. CDR3 nucleotide sequence: TGCGCCAGCAGCCAAAAATTTGATGGTGAAAAACTGTTTTTT.

The chain joins TRBV12-3 or TRBV12-4 to TRBJ2-1, with 10 bases fitting TRBD2. V was clipped by 6 bases and J by 3 bases; unmatched bases: 5. The CDR3 is made up of 15 amino acids. In nucleotides, the CDR3 is TGTGCCAGCAGATCGGGACTAGCGTTCTACAATGAGCAGTTCTTC. Translation gives CASRSGLAFYNEQFF.

The V and J genes are TRBV19 and TRBJ1-5; D is undetermined. The ends were cut back, 9 bases at V and 5 bases at J, with 23 bases in the middle. The CDR3 is 16 amino acids. CDR1 is LNHDA, CDR2 SQIVND, per germline (reference sequence). CDR3: CARYSREKGRYQPQHF. The CDR3 DNA reads as TGTGCCAGATATAGCCGGGAGAAGGGCCGGTATCAGCCCCAGCATTTT.

This chain links TRBV9 with TRBJ2-3, with TRBD1 identical over 8 bases. Trimming cost V 3 bases and J 13 bases; bases outside gene matches: 7. This CDR3 is built from 12 residues. Germline lookup yields CDR1 SGDLS and CDR2 YYNGEE. The CDR3 protein is CASSGWTGRKYF. CDR3 DNA: TGTGCCAGCAGCGGCTGGACAGGGAGAAAGTATTTT. Based on the CDR3 plus reference TRBV9 and TRBJ2-3, the full variable domain is DSGVTQTPKHLITATGQRVTLRCSPRSGDLSVYWYQQSLDQGLQFLIQYYNGEERAKGNILERFSAQQFPDLHSELNLSSLELGDSALYFCASSGWTGRKYFGPGTRLTVL.

V gene TRBV11-2 combines with J gene TRBJ2-3, with 11 nucleotides matching TRBD2. The CDR3 spans 19 residues. After removal of 3 bases from V and 5 bases from J, the junction contained 16 bases not matched to a gene. The germline V gene has CDR1 SGHAT and CDR2 FQNNGV. CDR3 bases: TGTGCCAGCAGCTTTACCCCCGGGACTAGCGGTCATACAAAAGATACGCAGTATTTT. Residues: CASSFTPGTSGHTKDTQYF.

The sample holds one count of this clonotype. The CDR3 sequence: CASSDGLRGENTEAFF. The CDR3 DNA sequence: TGTGCCAGCAGCGATGGACTCAGGGGTGAGAACACTGAAGCTTTCTTT. The chain uses TRBV9 and TRBJ1-1; tentative D call: TRBD1 (6 bases). Germline loops: CDR1 SGDLS, CDR2 YYNGEE. This CDR3 is 16 amino acids long. Trimming took 3 bases from V and 1 from J, leaving 16 bases between them.

V is TRBV7-2 and J is TRBJ2-3, with TRBD2 identical over 9 bases. After removal of 8 bases from V and 5 bases from J, the junction contained 11 bases not matched to a gene. The CDR3 spans 15 residues. Germline CDR1 and CDR2: SGHTA and FQGNSA. The CDR3 loop is CASQMRGGLQDTQYF. For the CDR3, the DNA is TGTGCCAGCCAGATGCGGGGGGGCCTGCAAGATACGCAGTATTTT.

The rearrangement links TRBV4-2 to TRBJ2-7, with D unclear. CDR1 is LGHNA and CDR2 is YNFKEQ in the germline V gene. V was clipped by 1 base and J by 2 bases, with 9 bases between them. The CDR3 has 14 amino acids. CDR3 protein: CASSQALGPYEQYF. CDR3 bases: TGTGCCAGCAGCCAAGCTCTGGGCCCCTACGAGCAGTACTTC.

The gene calls are TRBV28 and TRBJ2-1; TRBD2 agrees at 13 bases. Per germline, CDR1 MDHEN and CDR2 SYDVKM. The V gene end was trimmed by 6 bases and the J gene end by 9 bases; junction bases not matched to a gene: 11. The CDR3 spans 16 residues. CDR3 in amino acids: CASSRLTSGRYGEQFF. The CDR3 DNA follows: TGTGCCAGCAGCCGGCTGACTAGCGGGAGGTATGGTGAGCAGTTCTTC.

The CDR3, as DNA: TGTGCCAGCAGCGTAGGGGATGGAGGCTATGAAAAACTGTTTTTT. Residues: CASSVGDGGYEKLFF. The genes are TRBV9 and TRBJ1-4; D unclear. Deletions cut 0 bases from V and 6 bases from J, with 12 bases between. The CDR3 is made up of 15 amino acids. Per the germline V gene, CDR1 is SGDLS and CDR2 is YYNGEE.

This clonotype appeared once. V gene TRBV15 combines with J gene TRBJ1-3, with 7 nucleotides matching TRBD1. CDR1 is LNHNV, CDR2 YYDKDF, per germline (reference sequence). The CDR3 spans 15 residues. J lost 0 bases, V lost 5 bases, and 4 bases had no gene match. In DNA form, the CDR3 reads TGTGCCACCAGCGTCGGGACAGCCTCTGGAAACACCATATATTTT. As protein: CATSVGTASGNTIYF. Full variable domain (outside the CDR3, taken from reference TRBV15 and TRBJ1-3): DAMVIQNPRYQVTQFGKPVTLSCSQTLNHNVMYWYQQKSSQAPKLLFHYYDKDFNNEADTPDNFQSRRPNTSFCFLDIRSPGLGDTAMYLCATSVGTASGNTIYFGEGSWLTVV.

The chain employs TRBV2 and TRBJ2-7; 7 bases fit TRBD1. The CDR3 sequence is 13 residues long. Germline V gene data show CDR1 as SNHLY and CDR2 as FYNNEI. For the CDR3, the DNA is TGTGCAGCCGCAGGGGGAAGCTCCTACGAGCAGTACTTC. It codes for CAAAGGSSYEQYF.

This chain links TRBV29-1 with TRBJ1-1, with D maybe TRBD1 (5 bases). Trimming pared 3 bases from V and 10 bases from J, leaving 15 bases between. Germline V CDR1 and CDR2: SQVTM, ANQGSEA. CDR3 size: 12 residues. DNA for the CDR3: TGCAGCGTTGATTCGACAGCGGCGGGAGCTTTCTTT. This encodes CSVDSTAAGAFF. Drawing the rest from reference TRBV29-1 and TRBJ1-1, the complete variable domain is SAVISQKPSRDICQRGTSLTIQCQVDSQVTMMFWYRQQPGQSLTLIATANQGSEATYESGFVIDKFPISRPNLTFSTLTVSNMSPEDSSIYLCSVDSTAAGAFFGQGTRLTVV.

This chain joins TRBV9 and TRBJ2-7; a weak D match, TRBD2 (6 bases). CDR1 and CDR2 from the germline V gene are SGDLS and YYNGEE. V lost 5 bases, J lost 3 bases, and 12 bases lay in between. The CDR3 sequence is 13 residues long. CDR3 DNA sequence: TGTGCCAGCAGTGGGTCGGGGGACTACGAGCAGTACTTC. Translating it yields CASSGSGDYEQYF.

The chain links TRBV20-1 to TRBJ2-7; the match to TRBD2 covers 10 bases. The length of the CDR3 is 19 residues. The J segment lost 1 base and the V segment lost 7 bases, leaving 22 bases of the junction unmatched. Germline V CDR1 and CDR2: DFQATT, SNEGSKA (reference sequence). The CDR3 region is CSGEEGGPDRTSGSYEQYF. As DNA, the CDR3 is TGCAGTGGAGAAGAAGGGGGGCCCGACAGGACTAGCGGTTCCTACGAGCAGTACTTC.

The genes are TRBV20-1 and TRBJ2-3; unclear D gene. The CDR3 is made up of 12 amino acids. Germline V gives CDR1 DFQATT, CDR2 SNEGSKA (reference sequence). V was clipped by 3 bases and J by 4 bases, with 8 bases between them. The CDR3, as DNA: TGCAGTGCTAGGATGCGGCCAGATACGCAGTATTTT. Translating it yields CSARMRPDTQYF.

CDR3 sequence: CASSYSTGPYEAFF. For the CDR3, the DNA is TGTGCCAGCAGTTACTCAACAGGGCCCTATGAAGCTTTCTTT. V gene TRBV6-5 combines with J gene TRBJ1-1; TRBD1 might be the D (6 bases). V lost 0 bases and J lost 7, with 12 bases in between. The germline V gene has CDR1 MNHEY and CDR2 SVGAGI. The CDR3 totals 14 residues.

The CDR3 DNA sequence: TGTGCCAGCGCAAGACAGGGGTCCAATGAGCAGTTCTTC. The encoded protein is CASARQGSNEQFF. V is TRBV12-3 or TRBV12-4 and J is TRBJ2-1; the match to TRBD1 covers 8 bases. V lost 8 bases and J lost 6; bases outside the gene matches: 6. The CDR3 is 13 amino acids.

V and J are TRBV20-1 and TRBJ2-4; possibly TRBD1 for D (6 bases). Trimming shortened V by 3 bases and J by 3 bases, and 12 bases separated the two germline ends. The CDR3 runs to 14 residues. The germline V gene has CDR1 DFQATT and CDR2 SNEGSKA (reference sequence). This chain's CDR3 is CSASAGQYKNIQYF. For the CDR3, the DNA is TGCAGTGCTAGCGCCGGACAGTACAAAAACATTCAGTACTTC.

The rearrangement links TRBV28 to TRBJ2-3, with D possibly being TRBD2 (5 bases). V was shortened by 5 bases and J by 5 bases, with 14 bases between the two germline ends. Germline loops: CDR1 MDHEN, CDR2 SYDVKM. This CDR3 region has 14 residues. CDR3 protein: CASSGGVGIDTQYF. The CDR3 coding sequence is TGTGCCAGCAGTGGAGGCGTCGGAATAGATACGCAGTATTTT.

This chain links TRBV27 with TRBJ2-7; TRBD1 matches at 7 bases. The CDR3 runs 13 residues. The V segment lost 5 bases and the J segment 2 bases; nucleotides outside the gene matches: 3. Germline-derived CDR1 and CDR2 are MNHEY and SMNVEV (reference sequence). The CDR3 here is CASSPQGPYEQYF. The CDR3 coding sequence is TGTGCCAGCAGTCCACAGGGGCCCTACGAGCAGTACTTC.

This chain links TRBV5-4 with TRBJ1-1; unclear D gene. The V end was cut by 0 bases, the J end by 6 bases, with 9 bases between. The CDR3 covers 13 residues. Germline lookup yields CDR1 SGHNT and CDR2 YYREEE (reference sequence). CDR3 amino acids: CASSLAYRPEAFF. CDR3 bases: TGTGCCAGCAGCTTGGCCTACAGACCTGAAGCTTTCTTT.